A selection of T cell receptor beta chains follows, all from one sample in a study of read filtering for tumor transcriptome and immune sequencing. MiXCR, applied by TCRdb to the reads, yields one record per CDR3 protein. The sample has about 38,000 distinct CDR3 sequences; roughly 15% are singletons. The sequencing sample was made of a population of CD138-negative cells sorted from bone marrow. The receptors were sampled from a donor aged 40 or older with multiple myeloma. Both conserved end residues are part of each CDR3. D genes are given only for firm matches. Where a row states a size, it is once, few, many or the class of an expanded clone; other rows omit it.

d_gene	abundance	v_gene	j_gene	CDR3nt	CDR3aa
TRBD2	many	TRBV20-1	TRBJ2-3	TGCAGTGCGCAGAGCGGGAGGGCCACAGATACGCAGTATTTT	CSAQSGRATDTQYF
.	many	TRBV5-6	TRBJ1-2	TGTGCCAGCAGCTTGGGAACCCGATCTAACTATGGCTACACCTTC	CASSLGTRSNYGYTF
.	many	TRBV14	TRBJ2-2	TGTGCCAGCGCAAAACAGGGAACCGGGGAGCTGTTTTTT	CASAKQGTGELFF
TRBD2	many	TRBV5-1	TRBJ2-2	TGCGCCAGCAGCCTAAGACTAGCGGAGAACACCGGGGAGCTGTTTTTT	CASSLRLAENTGELFF
.	many	TRBV29-1	TRBJ2-1	TGCAGCGTTAAAGAGCTCGGTGAGCAGTTCTTC	CSVKELGEQFF
TRBD1	many	TRBV7-9	TRBJ2-5	TGTGCCAGCAGCTCTGGGGACAGGGGGCCTCGTGAGACCCAGTACTTC	CASSSGDRGPRETQYF
.	.	TRBV19	TRBJ1-5	TGTGCCAGTAGCGTCGGGGCGGGTGGCAATCAGCCCCAGCATTTT	CASSVGAGGNQPQHF
.	many	TRBV20-1	TRBJ1-2	TGCAGTGCCAGACAGCAGGGCGTAGGCTATGGCTACACCTTC	CSARQQGVGYGYTF
.	many	TRBV20-1	TRBJ2-7	TGCAGTGCAACTCACGAGAGCTACGAGCAGTACTTC	CSATHESYEQYF
.	.	TRBV4-3	TRBJ2-5	TGCGCCAGCAGCCAAGACCCGACCTGGGAGACCCAGTACTTC	CASSQDPTWETQYF
TRBD2	many	TRBV20-1	TRBJ2-1	TGCAGTGCTAGGACTAGCGGATCCTCCTACAATGAGCAGTTCTTC	CSARTSGSSYNEQFF
.	few	TRBV5-1	TRBJ2-1	TGCGCCAGCAGCCCGGGGGCGGGAATGGTCAATGAGCAGTTCTTC	CASSPGAGMVNEQFF
.	.	TRBV30	TRBJ1-1	TGTGCCTGGAGTGTGGGGGCCCAAACTGAAGCTTTCTTT	CAWSVGAQTEAFF
TRBD2	many	TRBV2	TRBJ2-2	TGTGCCAGCAGTCAACTAGCGGGAGGAAGGACCGGGGAGCTGTTTTTT	CASSQLAGGRTGELFF
.	few	TRBV20-1	TRBJ1-2	TGCAGTGCTAGAGATCGGGTGAACGCAGCTCGGTTTTTGAGGGGCTACACCTTC	CSARDRVNAARFLRGYTF
TRBD1	many	TRBV5-1	TRBJ2-2	TGCGCCAGCAGCTCACAGGGGGACACCGGGGAGCTGTTTTTT	CASSSQGDTGELFF
.	many	TRBV30	TRBJ2-7	TGTGCCTGGGGTTTCCTGGACAGCTACGAGCAGTACTTC	CAWGFLDSYEQYF
TRBD2	medium-sized	TRBV18	TRBJ2-1	TGTGCCAGCTCACGGACCGGGACTAGCGGGTACAATGAGCAGTTCTTC	CASSRTGTSGYNEQFF
.	many	TRBV20-1	TRBJ2-1	TGCAGTGCTGGGGACCCTCGGCCCTACAATGAGCAGTTCTTC	CSAGDPRPYNEQFF
.	few	TRBV20-1	TRBJ2-1	TGCAGTGCTAGAGATGGTTGGGGCAATGAGCAGTTCTTC	CSARDGWGNEQFF
.	many	TRBV9	TRBJ2-1	TGTGCCAGCAGCGTAGTGGCAGTCGATGAGCAGTTCTTC	CASSVVAVDEQFF
.	many	TRBV20-1	TRBJ1-5	TGCAGTGCTAGCCCAATACAGGGTCGGGGCAATCAGCCCCAGCATTTT	CSASPIQGRGNQPQHF
TRBD2	medium-sized	TRBV10-2	TRBJ2-1	TGTGCCACCGCTAGCGGGGGCGGCAATGAGCAGTTCTTC	CATASGGGNEQFF
TRBD2	many	TRBV6-4	TRBJ2-3	TGTGCCAGCAGTCCCCTAGCGGATAGCACAGATACGCAGTATTTT	CASSPLADSTDTQYF
TRBD2	.	TRBV6-2/TRBV6-3	TRBJ2-5	TGTGCCAGCACTCAGGGGCTAGCGGGAGACCGACGAGAGACCCAGTACTTC	CASTQGLAGDRRETQYF
.	many	TRBV29-1	TRBJ2-5	TGCAGCGGCGCTCCAGGGGTTGGCGAGACCCAGTACTTC	CSGAPGVGETQYF
.	medium-sized	TRBV12-3/TRBV12-4	TRBJ2-1	TGTGCCAGCAGTGTCCGGGACAATGAGCAGTTCTTC	CASSVRDNEQFF
.	many	TRBV20-1	TRBJ2-3	TGCAGTGCTAGAGGGCCGGGACGGGGCGCAGATACGCAGTATTTT	CSARGPGRGADTQYF
TRBD1	.	TRBV6-1	TRBJ1-2	TGTGGCAGCAGTGAGGCGCTGGATGACAGGGTGAACGGCTACACCTTC	CGSSEALDDRVNGYTF
.	few	TRBV29-1	TRBJ2-5	TGCAGCGTCGTAACCGGGGAGACCCAGTACTTC	CSVVTGETQYF
TRBD2	many	TRBV7-2	TRBJ2-1	TGTGCCAGCAGCTTGATAGCGGGCATCAATGAGCAGTTCTTC	CASSLIAGINEQFF
TRBD1	many	TRBV9	TRBJ1-1	TGTGCCAGCAGCGTAGGCTGGGCAGGGGGTATGAACACTGAAGCTTTCTTT	CASSVGWAGGMNTEAFF
TRBD1	few	TRBV30	TRBJ2-5	TGTGCCTGGAGTTTCCGGGCGGGACAGGACCAAGAGACCCAGTACTTC	CAWSFRAGQDQETQYF